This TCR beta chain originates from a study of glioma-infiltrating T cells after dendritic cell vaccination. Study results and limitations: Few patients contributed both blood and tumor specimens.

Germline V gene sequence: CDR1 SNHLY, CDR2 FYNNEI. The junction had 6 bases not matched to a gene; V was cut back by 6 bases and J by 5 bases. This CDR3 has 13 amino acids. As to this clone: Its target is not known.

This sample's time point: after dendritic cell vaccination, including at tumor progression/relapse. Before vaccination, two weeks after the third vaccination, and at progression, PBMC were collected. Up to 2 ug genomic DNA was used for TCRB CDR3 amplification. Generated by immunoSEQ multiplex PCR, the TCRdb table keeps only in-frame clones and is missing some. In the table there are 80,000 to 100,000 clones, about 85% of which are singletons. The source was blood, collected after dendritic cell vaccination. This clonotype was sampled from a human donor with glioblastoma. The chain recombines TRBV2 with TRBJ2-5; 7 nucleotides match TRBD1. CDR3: CASRETGTETQYF. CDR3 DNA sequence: TGTGCCAGCAGGGAGACAGGGACGGAGACCCAGTACTTC.